This T cell receptor beta chain was captured by sequencing in a study of shared clonotypes between healthy human individuals. On the study more broadly: The study used three CD4 naive, three CD4 memory, two CD8 naive and one CD8 memory plate per donor. The study, taken as a whole, reports: A handful of donors showed sharing of around 5% of naive CD4 clonotypes. Relative to clonotypes present in all four donors, those not shared had lower generation probabilities.

Replicate PCRs for sorted subsets used about 200 ng DNA; this equaled around 28,000 T cell genomes. Profiling relied on immunoSEQ multiplex PCR, and the TCRdb table lists in-frame clones only, not all of them. The table includes 550,000 to 750,000 clones, roughly 95% detected once. Regarding this clone: Its target is not known.

V shed 6 bases, J shed 5 bases, and the junction held 13 bases outside the gene matches. The CDR3 loop spans 15 amino acids. Per the germline V gene, CDR1 is MNHEY and CDR2 is SMNVEV (reference sequence). CD8 cells regarded as naive lacked CD45RO, were positively chosen for CCR7, and omitted terminally differentiated effector memory CD45RA+ cells. This receptor was taken from a woman in her twenties or thirties in good health. The chain has TRBV27 and TRBJ2-7; 7 bases line up with TRBD1. The sequenced sample consisted of naive CD8+ T cells sorted from blood. The CDR3 DNA reads as TGTGCCAGCAGGCTTGGGACAGAACGTTTCCACGAGCAGTACTTC. The encoded protein is CASRLGTERFHEQYF.